The 26 T cell receptor beta chains below all came from one sample that was sequenced in a study of blood T cell repertoires in COVID-19. TCRdb keeps only in-frame clones here, not all; method: immunoSEQ multiplex PCR. The sample shows about 240,000 clones, 87% of them seen only once. Sequenced input: peripheral blood. The receptors here all came from a man aged 55 to 69 who had recovered from COVID-19.

V gene TRBV7-2 combines with J gene TRBJ1-2, with D maybe TRBD1 (6 bases). V was trimmed by 2 bases and J by 4 bases, leaving 11 bases between them. The germline gives CDR1 SGHTA, CDR2 FQGNSA. The CDR3 sequence is 14 residues long. The CDR3 region is CASSLRQAIYGYTF. The DNA of the CDR3 is TGTGCCAGCAGCTTAAGACAGGCCATCTATGGCTACACCTTC.

This rearrangement joins TRBV30 to TRBJ2-1; 7 bases are shared with TRBD2. The germline V gene has CDR1 GTSNPN and CDR2 SVGIG (reference sequence). The V and J ends lost 5 bases and 2 bases, in that order; junction bases with no gene match: 3. This CDR3 has 13 residues. CDR3 protein: CAWASGPYNEQFF. CDR3 bases: TGTGCCTGGGCTAGCGGCCCCTACAATGAGCAGTTCTTC.

The chain employs TRBV6-5 and TRBJ2-7; D may be TRBD1 (5 bases). The CDR3 has 13 residues. V shed 6 bases and J shed 5 bases, with 14 bases lying between them. Germline V CDR1 and CDR2: MNHEY, SVGAGI. The CDR3 nucleotides read TGTGCCAGCAGGCCAGGGTCAGCCCACGAGCAGTACGTC. Its protein is CASRPGSAHEQYV.

This sequence joins TRBV19 and TRBJ2-3; 9 bases are a match to TRBD2. Germline CDR1 and CDR2: LNHDA and SQIVND (reference sequence). Unmatched junction bases numbered 8, after V lost 8 bases and J lost 5 bases. The CDR3 covers 14 residues. The CDR3 here is CASESGGLGDTQYF. The CDR3 bases are TGTGCCAGTGAAAGCGGGGGGCTTGGAGATACGCAGTATTTT.

This clone has a single count. The J gene is TRBJ2-3, the V gene TRBV18, with 10 bases lining up with TRBD2. The length of the CDR3 is 15 residues. Losses at the gene ends were 5 bases for V and 5 bases for J; bases not matched to a gene: 7. The V gene's germline CDR1 is KGHSH and CDR2 LQKENI. The CDR3 nucleotides read TGTGCCAGCTCAACGAGCGGGGGGGCATTAGATACGCAGTATTTT. Translating it yields CASSTSGGALDTQYF. Using reference TRBV18 and TRBJ2-3 for the parts outside the CDR3, the full variable domain is NAGVMQNPRHLVRRRGQEARLRCSPMKGHSHVYWYRQLPEEGLKFMVYLQKENIIDESGMPKERFSAEFPKEGPSILRIQQVVRGDSAAYFCASSTSGGALDTQYFGPGTRLTVL.

The chain joins TRBV21-1 to TRBJ2-1; the table's D gene call, TRBD2, was not cross checked with the DNA. TRBV21-1 is termed a pseudogene. CDR3 length equals 16 residues. CDR3 bases: TGTGCCAGCAGCATCCCGCCCAGCGGGGCCTACAATGAGCAGTTCTTC. This codes for CASSIPPSGAYNEQFF.

In its sample, this clone was seen once. V gene TRBV12-3 or TRBV12-4 combines with J gene TRBJ2-5; TRBD2 agrees at 7 bases. The CDR3 consists of 13 residues. V was pared by 0 bases and J by 5 bases, with 0 bases of the junction left unmatched. CDR3 coding DNA: TGTGCCAGCAGTTTAGCGGGGGGGGAGACCCAGTACTTC. This translates into CASSLAGGETQYF.

The chain links TRBV7-2 to TRBJ1-2, with 8 bases aligning to TRBD1. The CDR3 is 13 amino acids. With V trimmed by 3 bases and J by 8 bases, 5 bases remained unmatched. Germline V gene sequence: CDR1 SGHTA, CDR2 FQGNSA. CDR3 protein: CASSLLGQGGYTF. In DNA, the CDR3 is TGTGCCAGCAGCTTGCTCGGACAGGGCGGCTACACCTTC.

The V gene is TRBV5-1, the J gene TRBJ2-2, with TRBD1 identical over 8 bases. The V gene end was trimmed by 3 bases and the J gene end by 5 bases; junction bases not matched to a gene: 9. The CDR3 runs 16 residues. In germline, CDR1 is SGHRS, CDR2 YFSETQ. The CDR3 loop is CASSSPTGVRTGELFF. Written as DNA, the CDR3 is TGCGCCAGCAGCTCACCGACAGGGGTTCGTACCGGGGAGCTGTTTTTT.

This clone was counted once. The V gene is TRBV5-6, the J gene TRBJ1-5; 7 nucleotides align to TRBD1. This CDR3 spans 15 amino acids. V shed 0 bases and J 5 bases; nucleotides not matched to a gene: 5. The germline gives CDR1 SGHDT, CDR2 YYEEEE. This chain's CDR3 is CASSLGQGIDQPQHF. Written as DNA, the CDR3 is TGTGCCAGCAGCTTGGGACAGGGTATCGATCAGCCCCAGCATTTT.

The chain links TRBV6-5 to TRBJ2-7; 8 bases fit TRBD1. The J segment lost 2 bases and the V segment lost 10 bases, leaving 7 bases of the junction unmatched. The CDR3 consists of 13 residues. CDR1 is MNHEY, CDR2 SVGAGI, per germline. The CDR3 region is CATDGTGAYEQYF. The CDR3 coding sequence is TGTGCCACTGACGGGACAGGAGCCTACGAGCAGTACTTC.

The chain uses TRBV7-8 and TRBJ2-7, with a weak D call TRBD1 (6 bases). This CDR3 is 17 amino acids long. Trimming shortened V by 2 bases and J by 6 bases, and 23 bases separated the two germline ends. Per germline, CDR1 SGHVS and CDR2 FQNEAQ. The CDR3 spells CASSLIFSQGIMGEQYV. The CDR3 coding sequence is TGTGCCAGCAGCTTAATCTTCTCGCAGGGGATTATGGGCGAGCAGTACGTC.

This chain uses TRBV15 with TRBJ1-3; tentatively, D is TRBD1 (5 bases). The CDR3 is made up of 15 amino acids. The V end lost 5 bases, the J end lost 3 bases, and 14 bases lay between the germline ends. Germline V lookup: CDR1 LNHNV, CDR2 YYDKDF (reference sequence). The CDR3: CATSDAGTLGNTIYF. The CDR3 DNA follows: TGTGCCACCAGCGATGCCGGGACTCTTGGAAACACCATATATTTT. Using reference TRBV15 and TRBJ1-3 for the parts outside the CDR3, the full variable domain is DAMVIQNPRYQVTQFGKPVTLSCSQTLNHNVMYWYQQKSSQAPKLLFHYYDKDFNNEADTPDNFQSRRPNTSFCFLDIRSPGLGDTAMYLCATSDAGTLGNTIYFGEGSWLTVV.

CDR3 region: CAWSVSGAGKVTEAFF. CDR3 sequence (DNA): TGTGCCTGGAGTGTATCGGGCGCAGGGAAGGTCACTGAAGCTTTCTTT. The V call is TRBV30, the J call TRBJ1-1; D may be TRBD1 (5 bases). V was clipped by 0 bases and J by 4 bases, with 18 bases between them. Germline V gene lookup returns CDR1 GTSNPN and CDR2 SVGIG (reference sequence). The CDR3 totals 16 residues.

Here the CDR3 DNA reads TGTGCCAGCAGCTTCTGGGTGGAGACTGAAGCTTTCTTT. Amino acids: CASSFWVETEAFF. This chain uses TRBV7-9 with TRBJ1-1; D unresolved. The germline V gene encodes CDR1 SEHNR and CDR2 FQNEAQ (reference sequence). The V gene lost 3 bases and the J gene lost 5 bases, with 10 bases spanning the gap. The CDR3 contains 13 residues.

The V and J genes are TRBV19 and TRBJ1-1, with 7 bases matching TRBD1. Germline CDR1 reads LNHDA; CDR2 reads SQIVND (reference sequence). CDR3 length equals 14 residues. V gave up 5 bases and J gave up 5 bases; unmatched junction bases: 8. Here the CDR3 reads CASSGETGRTEAFF. The CDR3 region has the DNA TGTGCCAGTAGTGGGGAGACAGGGCGGACTGAAGCTTTCTTT.

In this sample, this clone turned up once. This chain connects TRBV2 to TRBJ2-7; D is unresolved. CDR1 is SNHLY and CDR2 is FYNNEI in the germline V gene. The length of the CDR3 is 14 residues. The ends were cut back, 7 bases at V and 1 base at J, with 14 bases in the middle. This CDR3 is CASTQTESSYEQYF. The CDR3, as DNA: TGTGCCAGCACGCAAACAGAGTCGTCCTACGAGCAGTACTTC.

The V and J genes are TRBV7-2 and TRBJ1-6, with TRBD1 as a possible D gene (5 bases). V was trimmed by 1 base and J by 4 bases, leaving 11 bases between them. Germline V CDR1 and CDR2: SGHTA, FQGNSA. There are 16 residues in the CDR3. For the CDR3, the DNA is TGTGCCAGCAGCTTAGTGGGGGGGGGTTATAATTCACCCCTCCACTTT. Translating it yields CASSLVGGGYNSPLHF.

V and J are TRBV24-1 and TRBJ2-2; 7 nucleotides align to TRBD1. The CDR3 has 14 amino acids. The germline V gene encodes CDR1 KGHDR and CDR2 SFDVKD. Germline trimming cut 8 bases from V and 6 bases from J; bases unmatched to any gene: 8. In DNA form, the CDR3 reads TGTGCCACCAAACCCAGGCAGGGGGCCGGGGAGCTGTTTTTT. Translated, it gives CATKPRQGAGELFF.

The rearrangement joins TRBV24-1 to TRBJ2-6; the D gene is possibly TRBD1 (7 bases). Germline V gene sequence: CDR1 KGHDR, CDR2 SFDVKD. The CDR3 is 18 amino acids. V was shortened by 2 bases and J by 0 bases, with 13 bases between the two germline ends. CDR3 region: CATSDSTGTGSGANVLTF. CDR3 nucleotides: TGTGCCACCAGTGATTCGACAGGGACTGGCTCTGGGGCCAACGTCCTGACTTTC.

The chain uses TRBV5-1 and TRBJ2-5; the D gene is possibly TRBD1 (7 bases). The CDR3 loop spans 16 amino acids. The V end was cut by 6 bases, the J end by 0 bases, with 18 bases between. The V gene's germline CDR1 is SGHRS and CDR2 YFSETQ. In DNA, the CDR3 is TGCGCCAGCACCTCCCAGGCAGGGGGGTACCAAGAGACCCAGTACTTC. It encodes CASTSQAGGYQETQYF.

The chain is built from TRBV28 and TRBJ1-2; the D is unclear. The CDR3 runs 14 residues. The germline V gene has CDR1 MDHEN and CDR2 SYDVKM. V gave up 2 bases and J gave up 9 bases, with 16 bases separating them. The CDR3 is CASSLEGSTRSYTF. The CDR3 coding sequence is TGTGCCAGCAGTTTAGAGGGCAGCACTAGGAGCTACACCTTC.

This rearrangement joins TRBV12-3 or TRBV12-4 to TRBJ1-2; D gene unclear. The CDR3 loop spans 13 amino acids. V gave up 3 bases and J gave up 8 bases, with 13 bases separating them. The CDR3 nucleotides read TGTGCCAGCAGTTTCAGGCGTATGATCGGCTACACCTTC. Translated: CASSFRRMIGYTF.

This clone showed up just once. The chain recombines TRBV3-1 (or the pseudogene TRBV3-2) with TRBJ2-3, with 8 positions matching TRBD2. Germline trimming cut 1 base from V and 4 bases from J; bases unmatched to any gene: 4. The CDR3 has 15 residues. Germline loops: CDR1 LGHDT, CDR2 YNNKEL (reference sequence). CDR3 amino acids: CASSQAGGPADTQYF. CDR3 DNA: TGTGCCAGCAGCCAAGCGGGGGGGCCGGCAGATACGCAGTATTTT.

V and J are TRBV7-9 and TRBJ2-2, with D perhaps matching TRBD1 (6 bases). Trimming took off 5 bases at V and 3 bases at J, with 13 bases between the two ends. The CDR3 extends over 15 amino acids. CDR1 is SEHNR and CDR2 is FQNEAQ in the germline V gene (reference sequence). CDR3 DNA: TGTGCCAGCAGCGAAACTACAGGGTACACCGGGGAGCTGTTTTTT. This gives the protein CASSETTGYTGELFF.

V and J are TRBV11-2 and TRBJ2-3; D is uncertain. The germline V and J ends were trimmed by 1 base and 7 bases, with 9 bases remaining between them. Germline V gives CDR1 SGHAT, CDR2 FQNNGV. This CDR3 comprises 13 residues. CDR3 coding DNA: TGTGCCAGCAGCTTAGGGGCGCGTTATACGCAGTATTTT. Translated, it gives CASSLGARYTQYF.